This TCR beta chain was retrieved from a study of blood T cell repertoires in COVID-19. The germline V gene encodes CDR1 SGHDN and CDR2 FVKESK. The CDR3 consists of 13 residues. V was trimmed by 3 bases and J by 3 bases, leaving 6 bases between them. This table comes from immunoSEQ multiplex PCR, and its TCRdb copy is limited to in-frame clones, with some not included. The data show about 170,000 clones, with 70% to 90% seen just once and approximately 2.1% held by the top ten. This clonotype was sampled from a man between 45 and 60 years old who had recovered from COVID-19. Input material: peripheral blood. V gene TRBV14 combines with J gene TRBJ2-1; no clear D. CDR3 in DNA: TGTGCCAGCAGCCAGACTGGCTACAATGAGCAGTTCTTC. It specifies CASSQTGYNEQFF.